The 26 T cell receptor beta chains below all came from one sample that was sequenced in a study of vaccination effects on CD4 cells after COVID-19. Using viral peptide pools, the ViraFEST assay grew out antigen-specific CD4+ T cells prior to sequencing. Isolating CD4+ T cells followed around nine days of culture. Documented for the person is a PCR-confirmed SARS-CoV-2 infection occurring between March and December 2020. Antigens for these TCRs are unknown. Using immunoSEQ multiplex PCR, the repertoire was profiled, and TCRdb retains in-frame clones only, with some absent. The sample contains under 80,000 clones, 65% to 85% of which appear only once. Sequencing used CD4+ T cells from PBMCs cultured with HIV peptides, obtained before COVID-19 vaccination. Subset noted: HIV-1 Nef peptide pool negative control/reference culture. The receptor set was obtained from a human donor who had a prior SARS-CoV-2 infection.

This chain joins TRBV18 and TRBJ2-2, with 7 bases matching TRBD1. Germline V gene sequence: CDR1 KGHSH, CDR2 LQKENI. This CDR3 comprises 16 residues. The V gene end was trimmed by 4 bases and the J gene end by 2 bases; junction bases not matched to a gene: 7. CDR3 DNA sequence: TGTGCCAGCTCACTCCAGGGACAGCTTAACACCGGGGAGCTGTTTTTT. This encodes CASSLQGQLNTGELFF.

The J gene is TRBJ2-1, the V gene TRBV28; 8 positions agree with TRBD2. Trimming at V came to 8 bases and at J to 5 bases, leaving 5 bases not matched to a gene. CDR3 size: 13 residues. Looked up from germline, CDR1 is MDHEN and CDR2 is SYDVKM. As DNA, the CDR3 is TGTGCCAGCTCGGGAGGGGCGAACAATGAGCAGTTCTTC. This gives the protein CASSGGANNEQFF.

The chain is built from TRBV11-3 and TRBJ1-1; D is uncertain. CDR3 length: 11 amino acids. V was trimmed by 4 bases and J by 4 bases, leaving 4 bases between them. Germline CDR1 SGHNT, CDR2 YENEEA. The CDR3 loop is CASSSGTEAFF. CDR3 DNA sequence: TGTGCCAGCAGCTCAGGCACTGAAGCTTTCTTT. Complete variable domain (other parts from reference TRBV11-3 and TRBJ1-1): EAGVVQSPRYKIIEKKQPVAFWCNPISGHNTLYWYLQNLGQGPELLIRYENEEAVDDSQLPKDRFSAERLKGVDSTLKIQPAELGDSAVYLCASSSGTEAFFGQGTRLTVV.

This rearrangement joins TRBV15 to TRBJ2-5, with TRBD2 matching 8 bases. Germline lookup yields CDR1 LNHNV and CDR2 YYDKDF (reference sequence). After removal of 8 bases from V and 5 bases from J, the junction contained 13 bases not matched to a gene. CDR3 length: 15 residues. The CDR3 DNA is TGTGCCACCCGTCGATCGGTAGCGGGATATGAGACCCAGTACTTC. Translation: CATRRSVAGYETQYF.

The chain combines TRBV27 with TRBJ2-5; D call uncertain. V was trimmed by 5 bases and J by 0 bases, leaving 4 bases between them. Germline CDR1 reads MNHEY; CDR2 reads SMNVEV (reference sequence). The CDR3 spans 12 residues. The CDR3 region has the DNA TGTGCCAGCAGTCGAAACCAAGAGACCCAGTACTTC. Amino acids: CASSRNQETQYF.

The genes are TRBV7-9 and TRBJ2-5; 8 bases are shared with TRBD1. Trimming took 2 bases from V and 3 from J; bases not matched to a gene: 8. The CDR3 is made up of 16 amino acids. The germline gives CDR1 SEHNR, CDR2 FQNEAQ (reference sequence). The DNA for the CDR3 is TGTGCCAGCAGCTTATCAATCGGGACAGGAGAAGAGACCCAGTACTTC. Its protein product is CASSLSIGTGEETQYF. Looking up the rest from reference TRBV7-9 and TRBJ2-5 gives the full variable domain: DTGVSQNPRHKITKRGQNVTFRCDPISEHNRLYWYRQTLGQGPEFLTYFQNEAQLEKSRLLSDRFSAERPKGSFSTLEIQRTEQGDSAMYLCASSLSIGTGEETQYFGPGTRLLVL.

V and J are TRBV10-3 and TRBJ1-5; D possibly corresponds to TRBD1 (5 bases). The CDR3 is 13 amino acids. V was pared by 4 bases and J by 4 bases, with 8 bases between. Germline loops: CDR1 ENHRY, CDR2 SYGVKD. In nucleotides, the CDR3 is TGTGCCATCAGTGTAGACAGTAATCAGCCCCAGCATTTT. Translation: CAISVDSNQPQHF.

The chain is built from TRBV3-1 (or the pseudogene TRBV3-2) and TRBJ1-2, with a possible D match to TRBD1 (6 bases). The CDR3 runs to 17 residues. The germline CDR1 and CDR2 sequences are LGHDT and YNNKEL (reference sequence). V lost 1 base to trimming and J lost 5 bases, with 20 bases between them. The DNA for the CDR3 is TGTGCCAGCAGCCAAGGCGGATCCCTGGGGGGGGCGTATGGCTACACCTTC. Its translation: CASSQGGSLGGAYGYTF.

This clone was seen a single time. DNA for the CDR3: TGTGCCAGCAGCAGAATCAGTCTGGGGTCCACAGATACGCAGTATTTT. Its protein product is CASSRISLGSTDTQYF. The V gene is TRBV9, the J gene TRBJ2-3, with unresolved D. Germline V CDR1 and CDR2: SGDLS, YYNGEE. Between the trimmed V and J ends, which lost 4 bases and 2 bases, there was a span of 17 bases. The CDR3 runs to 16 residues.

The chain is built from TRBV4-1 and TRBJ2-6; D not certain. V was clipped by 0 bases and J by 8 bases, with 11 bases between them. CDR1 is MGHRA and CDR2 is YSYEKL in the germline V gene. This CDR3 has 15 residues. The CDR3 nucleotides are TGCGCCAGCAGCCAAGAGCCCGTTGCACCCAACGTCCTGACTTTC. As protein: CASSQEPVAPNVLTF.

This clone was observed a handful of times. V gene TRBV15 combines with J gene TRBJ2-1; D unresolved. The CDR3 totals 16 residues. The V end was cut by 0 bases, the J end by 0 bases, with 9 bases between. CDR1 and CDR2 from the germline V gene are LNHNV and YYDKDF (reference sequence). The CDR3 is CATSRDGGSSYNEQFF. For the CDR3, the DNA is TGTGCCACCAGCAGAGATGGCGGCAGCTCCTACAATGAGCAGTTCTTC. Drawing the rest from reference TRBV15 and TRBJ2-1, the complete variable domain is DAMVIQNPRYQVTQFGKPVTLSCSQTLNHNVMYWYQQKSSQAPKLLFHYYDKDFNNEADTPDNFQSRRPNTSFCFLDIRSPGLGDTAMYLCATSRDGGSSYNEQFFGPGTRLTVL.

The CDR3 DNA follows: TGTGCCAGCAGCTTGGGCTTGGGGGCGCTGACCACAGATACGCAGTATTTT. Translation: CASSLGLGALTTDTQYF. The chain carries TRBV5-8 and TRBJ2-3, with a tentative D call TRBD1 (6 bases). V was pared by 0 bases and J by 2 bases, with 16 bases between. The CDR3 runs to 17 residues. Germline V lookup: CDR1 SGHTS, CDR2 YDEGEE.

This sequence joins TRBV7-2 and TRBJ2-4; 8 bases fit TRBD1. The junction had 5 bases not matched to a gene; V was cut back by 5 bases and J by 2 bases. The CDR3 loop spans 15 amino acids. Germline CDR1 is SGHTA and CDR2 is FQGNSA. CDR3: CASSLTGVSKNIQYF. DNA of the CDR3: TGTGCCAGCAGCCTGACAGGGGTGTCCAAAAACATTCAGTACTTC.

The chain is built from TRBV6-5 and TRBJ2-3; D remains ambiguous. Per the germline V gene, CDR1 is MNHEY and CDR2 is SVGAGI. The V and J ends lost 0 bases and 4 bases respectively, with 5 bases between them. CDR3 length equals 13 residues. The CDR3, as DNA: TGTGCCAGCAGTTACTCCCGGGCAGATACGCAGTATTTT. Translated, it gives CASSYSRADTQYF.

This clone was recorded a few times. The chain recombines TRBV14 with TRBJ2-4; D is possibly TRBD2 (5 bases). V was shortened by 1 base and J by 1 base, with 11 bases between the two germline ends. Looked up from germline, CDR1 is SGHDN and CDR2 is FVKESK. This CDR3 spans 16 amino acids. CDR3 bases: TGTGCCAGCAGCCAAGGAGAGGGCTGGGCCAAAAACATTCAGTACTTC. Translation gives CASSQGEGWAKNIQYF.

The chain links TRBV12-5 to TRBJ2-7; D ambiguous. The V end was cut by 0 bases, the J end by 3 bases, with 15 bases between. Looked up from germline, CDR1 is LGHNT and CDR2 is FRNRAP. This CDR3 spans 16 amino acids. For the CDR3, the DNA is TGTGCTAGTGGTTTGGTACTCTCCCAGGATTTCTACGAGCAGTACTTC. It specifies CASGLVLSQDFYEQYF. The full variable domain, its missing parts supplied by reference TRBV12-5 and TRBJ2-7, is DARVTQTPRHKVTEMGQEVTMRCQPILGHNTVFWYRQTMMQGLELLAYFRNRAPLDDSGMPKDRFSAEMPDATLATLKIQPSEPRDSAVYFCASGLVLSQDFYEQYFGPGTRLTVT.

The chain recombines TRBV6-2 or TRBV6-3 with TRBJ2-3; possibly TRBD2 for D (6 bases). The V end lost 5 bases, the J end lost 2 bases, and 26 bases lay between the germline ends. The CDR3 length is 19 residues. The germline gives CDR1 MNHEY, CDR2 SVGEGT. CDR3 DNA sequence: TGTGCCAGCAGTCCACCCCCGTGGTGGGGGGATCTCCTCACAGATACGCAGTATTTT. Its translation is CASSPPPWWGDLLTDTQYF.

This clone appeared once. The rearrangement joins TRBV2 to TRBJ2-2; TRBD1 matches at 7 bases. Per germline, CDR1 SNHLY and CDR2 FYNNEI. The CDR3 consists of 13 residues. V was pared by 6 bases and J by 4 bases, with 2 bases of the junction left unmatched. CDR3 loop: CASSRQGTGELFF. The CDR3 coding sequence is TGTGCCAGCAGCAGACAGGGCACCGGGGAGCTGTTTTTT.

The chain links TRBV24-1 to TRBJ1-5, with D hard to call. Germline V gene sequence: CDR1 KGHDR, CDR2 SFDVKD. V dropped 2 bases and J dropped 0 bases, with 4 bases sitting between them. The CDR3 length is 14 residues. CDR3 loop: CATSDSYSNQPQHF. CDR3 bases: TGTGCCACCAGTGATTCCTATAGCAATCAGCCCCAGCATTTT.

The gene calls are TRBV7-2 and TRBJ1-2; TRBD1 is a possible D gene (6 bases). In germline, CDR1 is SGHTA, CDR2 FQGNSA. The CDR3 is 14 residues long. Trimming took off 5 bases at V and 4 bases at J, with 14 bases between the two ends. The CDR3 region is CASSPETGFYGYTF. In DNA form, the CDR3 reads TGTGCCAGCAGCCCAGAGACAGGCTTCTATGGCTACACCTTC.

The chain uses TRBV10-3 and TRBJ1-4; 8 bases agree with TRBD1. V shed 2 bases and J 10 bases; nucleotides not matched to a gene: 6. CDR1 is ENHRY, CDR2 SYGVKD, per germline. The CDR3 spans 14 residues. The CDR3 DNA reads as TGTGCCATCAGTGAGGACAGGGGTCGCGGAAAACTGTTTTTT. Amino acid sequence: CAISEDRGRGKLFF.

The chain employs TRBV12-3 or TRBV12-4 and TRBJ2-3; D gene unclear. Trimming pared 8 bases from V and 3 bases from J, leaving 12 bases between. CDR3 length: 13 residues. Here the CDR3 DNA reads TGTGCCAGCCGGGCCTTTAGTACAGATACGCAGTATTTT. Translation gives CASRAFSTDTQYF.

The V call is TRBV15, the J call TRBJ2-5; D possibly corresponds to TRBD1 (6 bases). Germline lookup yields CDR1 LNHNV and CDR2 YYDKDF (reference sequence). CDR3 length: 13 residues. Trimming took 5 bases from V and 7 from J, leaving 14 bases between them. The CDR3 nucleotides read TGTGCCACCAGCGGAACAGGGCCGGGGACCCAGTACTTC. It specifies CATSGTGPGTQYF.

This clone was seen a few times. J is TRBJ2-3 and V is TRBV3-1 (or the pseudogene TRBV3-2); 12 bases match TRBD2. V trimming: 0 bases; J trimming: 4 bases; junction bases outside the gene matches: 5. Germline V gene data show CDR1 as LGHDT and CDR2 as YNNKEL (reference sequence). The CDR3 totals 17 residues. For the CDR3, the DNA is TGTGCCAGCAGCCAAGAGGTGACTAGCGGGAGCCCAGATACGCAGTATTTT. It specifies CASSQEVTSGSPDTQYF.

In DNA, the CDR3 is TGTGCCAGCAGGAGACGTGTTTATGAAGAGACCCAGTACTTC. Translated: CASRRRVYEETQYF. This sequence joins TRBV6-5 and TRBJ2-5; no clear D. The CDR3 is made up of 14 amino acids. Trimming removed 6 bases from V and 3 bases from J, with 14 bases in between. Germline V lookup: CDR1 MNHEY, CDR2 SVGAGI.

This chain connects TRBV7-2 to TRBJ2-7, with TRBD1 matching 8 bases. CDR1 is SGHTA and CDR2 is FQGNSA in the germline V gene. The CDR3 extends over 14 amino acids. V was clipped by 5 bases and J by 2 bases; unmatched bases: 5. CDR3 bases: TGTGCCAGCAGCCCAGACAGGGGAGCCTACGAGCAGTACTTC. Translated, it gives CASSPDRGAYEQYF. Together with reference TRBV7-2 and TRBJ2-7, the CDR3 gives the full variable domain: GAGVSQSPSNKVTEKGKDVELRCDPISGHTALYWYRQSLGQGLEFLIYFQGNSAPDKSGLPSDRFSAERTGGSVSTLTIQRTQQEDSAVYLCASSPDRGAYEQYFGPGTRLTVT.